The present T cell receptor beta chain was sequenced within a study of regulatory T cells in long-lasting Graves disease. The CDR3 has 14 amino acids. V dropped 5 bases and J dropped 10 bases, with 15 bases sitting between them. Time point in this sample: newly diagnosed GD, antithyroid drugs for less than 3 months. Preparation of the TCR library used RNA extracted from PBMCs. This clonotype was detected many times. Combining iRepertoire HTBI primers with Arm-PCR of CDR3 regions, the authors built TCR beta libraries. One entry per CDR3 protein results from TCRdb running MiXCR on the multiplex PCR reads. Of about 300,000 distinct CDR3 sequences in the sample, more than 15% were seen once.

The TCR originated in a female donor with Graves disease. This specimen consisted of peripheral blood mononuclear cells (PBMCs), obtained at new diagnosis, from a patient treated with antithyroid drugs. J is TRBJ1-6 and V is TRBV12-3 or TRBV12-4, with D uncertain. The CDR3 region has the DNA TGTGCCAGCAGTCCGGACCTGAGACGGTCACCCCTCCACTTT. It specifies CASSPDLRRSPLHF.